The 28 T cell receptor beta chains given below trace back to one sample, sequenced in a study of blood T cell repertoires in COVID-19. Profiled with immunoSEQ multiplex PCR; TCRdb holds only in-frame clones, not every one. This sample has around 45,000 clones; 83% occur once, and the top ten carry around 8%. Sequencing was carried out using peripheral blood. All receptors come from a man of 80 years or more in a cohort sampled during active COVID-19.

This chain joins TRBV4-2 and TRBJ2-1, with TRBD2 as a possible D gene (5 bases). Germline CDR1 reads LGHNA; CDR2 reads YNFKEQ. V was trimmed by 0 bases and J by 7 bases, leaving 7 bases between them. This CDR3 is 13 amino acids long. Here the CDR3 reads CASSQESGNEQFF. CDR3 DNA: TGTGCCAGCAGCCAAGAATCGGGAAATGAGCAGTTCTTC.

The CDR3 region is CASQRRDRNNEQFF. CDR3 in DNA: TGCGCCAGTCAAAGACGGGACAGAAACAATGAGCAGTTCTTC. The rearrangement uses TRBV4-1 and TRBJ2-1; 7 positions agree with TRBD1. Germline V gene sequence: CDR1 MGHRA, CDR2 YSYEKL. J lost 5 bases, V lost 9 bases, and 10 bases had no gene match. This CDR3 is built from 14 residues.

The J gene is TRBJ2-5, the V gene TRBV28, with D perhaps TRBD1 (6 bases). V shed 6 bases and J shed 2 bases, with 16 bases lying between them. The CDR3 runs to 15 residues. The germline V gene encodes CDR1 MDHEN and CDR2 SYDVKM. The CDR3 DNA reads TGTGCCAGCAGGGATAGAGGACAGAGACAAGAGACCCAGTACTTC. Translating it yields CASRDRGQRQETQYF.

V gene TRBV19 combines with J gene TRBJ1-4; D unclear. Trimming removed 8 bases from V and 5 bases from J, with 18 bases in between. CDR1 is LNHDA and CDR2 is SQIVND in the germline V gene (reference sequence). This CDR3 spans 15 amino acids. CDR3 in DNA: TGTGCCAGTTCGACCCGGGGATCTAAGAATGAAAAACTGTTTTTT. Protein: CASSTRGSKNEKLFF.

The genes are TRBV7-9 and TRBJ2-3, with no clear D. Germline V gene lookup returns CDR1 SEHNR and CDR2 FQNEAQ (reference sequence). Trimming shortened V by 5 bases and J by 5 bases, and 8 bases separated the two germline ends. The CDR3 length is 12 residues. The CDR3 coding sequence is TGTGCCAGCAGCGAAGGAGAAGATACGCAGTATTTT. Its protein is CASSEGEDTQYF.

The CDR3 DNA reads TGTGCCAGCAGCCAAGGAGGCCACTCCTACGAGCAGTACTTC. Translation: CASSQGGHSYEQYF. The chain employs TRBV3-1 (or the pseudogene TRBV3-2) and TRBJ2-7, with D uncertain. CDR1 and CDR2 (germline): LGHDT, YNNKEL (reference sequence). The V gene lost 1 base and the J gene lost 0 bases, with 7 bases spanning the gap. This CDR3 contains 14 residues.

V gene TRBV19 combines with J gene TRBJ2-3; TRBD2 might be the D (6 bases). The CDR3 has 15 amino acids. The germline V and J ends were trimmed by 4 bases and 3 bases, with 14 bases remaining between them. CDR1 and CDR2 (germline): LNHDA, SQIVND (reference sequence). The CDR3 region has the DNA TGTGCCAGTAGTACGCGGGGAGGTCGGACAGATACGCAGTATTTT. Its translation is CASSTRGGRTDTQYF. The full variable domain, completed using reference TRBV19 and TRBJ2-3, is DGGITQSPKYLFRKEGQNVTLSCEQNLNHDAMYWYRQDPGQGLRLIYYSQIVNDFQKGDIAEGYSVSREKKESFPLTVTSAQKNPTAFYLCASSTRGGRTDTQYFGPGTRLTVL.

The rearrangement links TRBV28 to TRBJ2-7; 9 bases line up with TRBD1. Germline CDR1 is MDHEN and CDR2 is SYDVKM. With 10 bases clipped from V and 7 bases from J, the junction kept 11 bases outside the gene matches. The CDR3 sequence is 13 residues long. The CDR3 region is CAIIGTGSSEQYF. CDR3 DNA sequence: TGTGCCATTATCGGGACAGGGTCGTCGGAGCAGTACTTC.

V gene TRBV28 combines with J gene TRBJ2-7; 9 nucleotides line up with TRBD1. Germline trimming cut 3 bases from V and 5 bases from J; bases unmatched to any gene: 5. This CDR3 contains 14 residues. Per the germline V gene, CDR1 is MDHEN and CDR2 is SYDVKM. Here the CDR3 reads CASSLIQGAHEQYF. The CDR3, as DNA: TGTGCCAGCAGTTTGATACAGGGGGCCCACGAGCAGTACTTC.

A single count supports this clone. This chain joins TRBV6-6 and TRBJ2-1; perhaps TRBD1 as D (5 bases). V lost 2 bases and J lost 5, with 10 bases in between. Per germline, CDR1 MNHNY and CDR2 SVGAGI (reference sequence). The CDR3 covers 14 residues. Here the CDR3 DNA reads TGTGCCAGCAGTTACGGGGCTGCCAACAATGAGCAGTTCTTC. Encoded protein: CASSYGAANNEQFF.

V gene TRBV5-1 combines with J gene TRBJ2-7; D uncertain. The CDR3 covers 13 residues. Germline-derived CDR1 and CDR2 are SGHRS and YFSETQ. The V gene lost 1 base and the J gene lost 0 bases, with 5 bases spanning the gap. In nucleotides, the CDR3 is TGCGCCAGCAGCTTGTTGAGCTCCTACGAGCAGTACTTC. It is translated as CASSLLSSYEQYF.

The chain couples TRBV28 to TRBJ1-3, with 7 bases that match TRBD1. V trimming: 6 bases; J trimming: 0 bases; junction bases outside the gene matches: 8. The CDR3 has 16 amino acids. Germline CDR1 is MDHEN and CDR2 is SYDVKM. In DNA, the CDR3 is TGTGCCAGCAGCTCCGGACAGGTCATCTCTGGAAACACCATATATTTT. Its protein product is CASSSGQVISGNTIYF.

This sequence joins TRBV27 and TRBJ1-1, with 9 bases identical to TRBD1. Trimming removed 5 bases from V and 0 bases from J; junction bases left unmatched: 10. In germline, CDR1 is MNHEY, CDR2 SMNVEV (reference sequence). This CDR3 comprises 17 residues. The CDR3 is CASSGPGTGRMNTEAFF. CDR3 DNA: TGTGCCAGCAGTGGTCCCGGGACAGGGCGAATGAACACTGAAGCTTTCTTT.

The chain employs TRBV2 and TRBJ2-5; D possibly corresponds to TRBD1 (6 bases). This CDR3 is built from 14 residues. V was clipped by 6 bases and J by 4 bases, with 15 bases between them. The V gene's germline CDR1 is SNHLY and CDR2 FYNNEI. CDR3 sequence: CASSRDRSGETQYF. For the CDR3, the DNA is TGTGCCAGCAGCCGCGACAGGTCGGGAGAGACCCAGTACTTC.

The chain links TRBV19 to TRBJ1-1; no reliable D call. The CDR3 is 14 amino acids. The V end was cut by 2 bases, the J end by 1 base, with 8 bases between. Germline CDR1 LNHDA, CDR2 SQIVND (reference sequence). For the CDR3, the DNA is TGTGCCAGTAGTATAAGTAACAGGAACACTGAAGCTTTCTTT. Translated, it gives CASSISNRNTEAFF.

V gene TRBV5-6 combines with J gene TRBJ1-2; possible D gene TRBD1, 5 bases. CDR3 length equals 15 residues. V was clipped by 4 bases and J by 4 bases, with 17 bases between them. CDR1 is SGHDT and CDR2 is YYEEEE in the germline V gene. Here the CDR3 DNA reads TGTGCCAGCAGCCTCACACCCCAGGGACTCTATGGCTACACCTTC. Protein product: CASSLTPQGLYGYTF. Variable domain in full (rest from reference TRBV5-6 and TRBJ1-2): DAGVTQSPTHLIKTRGQQVTLRCSPKSGHDTVSWYQQALGQGPQFIFQYYEEEERQRGNFPDRFSGHQFPNYSSELNVNALLLGDSALYLCASSLTPQGLYGYTFGSGTRLTVV.

The chain joins TRBV27 to TRBJ2-7, with 9 bases that match TRBD1. CDR1 MNHEY and CDR2 SMNVEV come from the germline V gene (reference sequence). The CDR3 contains 14 residues. J gave up 6 bases and V 8 bases, and 11 bases lay outside the gene matches. CDR3 DNA: TGTGCCAGCCGTAGACCCGGGACAGGGATCGAGCAGTACTTC. It specifies CASRRPGTGIEQYF.

The chain combines TRBV3-1 (or the pseudogene TRBV3-2) with TRBJ2-3; tentative D call: TRBD1 (6 bases). V gave up 5 bases and J gave up 5 bases, with 17 bases separating them. The CDR3 runs to 15 residues. Germline loops: CDR1 LGHDT, CDR2 YNNKEL (reference sequence). The CDR3 here is CASSAWDTAGDTQYF. CDR3 bases: TGTGCCAGCAGCGCCTGGGACACGGCGGGAGATACGCAGTATTTT.

V gene TRBV3-1 (or the pseudogene TRBV3-2) combines with J gene TRBJ2-1; D unclear. The germline V gene has CDR1 LGHDT and CDR2 YNNKEL (reference sequence). This CDR3 comprises 11 residues. V shed 2 bases and J shed 7 bases, with 3 bases lying between them. The CDR3 loop is CASSQINEQFF. The CDR3 DNA is TGTGCCAGCAGCCAAATAAATGAGCAGTTCTTC.

The chain joins TRBV29-1 to TRBJ1-2; possibly TRBD1 for D (5 bases). Germline CDR1 is SQVTM and CDR2 is ANQGSEA. V lost 0 bases and J 4 bases, leaving 12 bases between the germline ends. This CDR3 region has 14 residues. The chain's CDR3 is CSVEERGRAYGYTF. The CDR3 bases are TGCAGCGTTGAAGAAAGAGGCAGGGCCTATGGCTACACCTTC.

V usage is TRBV2 and J usage is TRBJ2-7; D gene uncertain. Germline values: CDR1 SNHLY, CDR2 FYNNEI. V lost 6 bases, J lost 5 bases, and 11 bases lay in between. The CDR3 has 12 amino acids. The CDR3: CASSLAPHEQYF. The CDR3 DNA is TGTGCCAGCAGCCTCGCGCCCCACGAGCAGTACTTC. The full variable domain, in which reference TRBV2 and TRBJ2-7 provide the parts outside the CDR3, is EPEVTQTPSHQVTQMGQEVILRCVPISNHLYFYWYRQILGQKVEFLVSFYNNEISEKSEIFDDQFSVERPDGSNFTLKIRSTKLEDSAMYFCASSLAPHEQYFGPGTRLTVT.

This chain joins TRBV28 and TRBJ1-1; 7 positions match TRBD1. Trimming took 5 bases from V and 1 from J; bases not matched to a gene: 7. In germline, CDR1 is MDHEN, CDR2 SYDVKM. The CDR3 is 15 amino acids. The CDR3 loop reads CASSPGGLGNTEAFF. The CDR3 DNA sequence: TGTGCCAGCAGTCCAGGGGGGCTCGGGAACACTGAAGCTTTCTTT.

This clone showed up just once. The chain is built from TRBV28 and TRBJ1-4; a possible D gene is TRBD1 (5 bases). Germline V gene lookup returns CDR1 MDHEN and CDR2 SYDVKM. V gave up 6 bases and J gave up 4 bases, with 12 bases separating them. This CDR3 has 14 residues. The CDR3 here is CASRAGRYNEKLFF. The DNA of the CDR3 is TGTGCCAGCAGAGCAGGGAGGTATAATGAAAAACTGTTTTTT.

This chain connects TRBV28 to TRBJ2-7; D possibly corresponds to TRBD1 (5 bases). CDR3 length: 14 amino acids. Germline V gene lookup returns CDR1 MDHEN and CDR2 SYDVKM. The germline V and J ends were trimmed by 4 bases and 2 bases, with 12 bases remaining between them. The CDR3 reads CASSSKTVAYEQYF. CDR3 bases: TGTGCCAGCAGTTCCAAGACAGTAGCCTACGAGCAGTACTTC. The full variable domain, in which reference TRBV28 and TRBJ2-7 provide the parts outside the CDR3, is DVKVTQSSRYLVKRTGEKVFLECVQDMDHENMFWYRQDPGLGLRLIYFSYDVKMKEKGDIPEGYSVSREKKERFSLILESASTNQTSMYLCASSSKTVAYEQYFGPGTRLTVT.

The CDR3 nucleotides read TGTGCCAGCAGTGGACTAGCGGGGGACAATGAGCAGTTCTTC. Translation: CASSGLAGDNEQFF. The rearrangement uses TRBV27 and TRBJ2-1, with 13 bases fitting TRBD2. CDR1 MNHEY and CDR2 SMNVEV come from the germline V gene (reference sequence). The J segment lost 5 bases and the V segment lost 5 bases, leaving 0 bases of the junction unmatched. The CDR3 contains 14 residues.

The chain has TRBV15 and TRBJ2-1; 8 positions agree with TRBD1. This CDR3 has 16 amino acids. Germline V gene lookup returns CDR1 LNHNV and CDR2 YYDKDF (reference sequence). With V trimmed by 1 base and J by 2 bases, 4 bases remained unmatched. The CDR3 spells CATSRVRTGTYNEQFF. The CDR3 nucleotides are TGTGCCACCAGCAGAGTCAGGACAGGGACCTACAATGAGCAGTTCTTC.

The V call is TRBV28, the J call TRBJ2-3; tentative D call: TRBD1 (6 bases). The CDR3 is 16 amino acids. V shed 6 bases and J shed 6 bases, with 22 bases lying between them. Per germline, CDR1 MDHEN and CDR2 SYDVKM. The DNA for the CDR3 is TGTGCCAGCAGACTGGCAGGGGCCAGTCTAAGGGATACGCAGTATTTT. Its protein is CASRLAGASLRDTQYF.

V is TRBV7-2 and J is TRBJ2-1; D unclear. This CDR3 has 14 residues. V lost 7 bases and J lost 7, with 17 bases in between. Per germline, CDR1 SGHTA and CDR2 FQGNSA. This CDR3 is CASTVLSLGNEQFF. The CDR3 DNA reads as TGTGCCAGCACCGTCCTCTCCCTAGGAAATGAGCAGTTCTTC.